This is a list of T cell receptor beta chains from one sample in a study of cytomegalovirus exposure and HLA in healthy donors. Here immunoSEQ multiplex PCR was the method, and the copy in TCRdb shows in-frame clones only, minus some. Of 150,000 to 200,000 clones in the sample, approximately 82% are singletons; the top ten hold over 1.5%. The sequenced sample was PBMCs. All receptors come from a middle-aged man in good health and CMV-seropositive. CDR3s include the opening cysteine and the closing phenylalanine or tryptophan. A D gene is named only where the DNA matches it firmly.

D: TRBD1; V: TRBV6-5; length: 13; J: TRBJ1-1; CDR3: CASRGTGETEAFF
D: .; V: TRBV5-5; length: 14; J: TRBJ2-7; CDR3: CASSPRTVSYEQYF
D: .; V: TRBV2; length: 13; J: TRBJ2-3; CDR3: CASRDGIGNTQYF
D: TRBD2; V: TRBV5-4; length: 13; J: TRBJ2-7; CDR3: CASSRDYEDEQYF
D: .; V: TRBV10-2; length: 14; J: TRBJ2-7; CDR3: CASSVEGAGSEQYF
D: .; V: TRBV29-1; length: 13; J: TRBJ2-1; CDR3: CSVVRTDYNEQFF
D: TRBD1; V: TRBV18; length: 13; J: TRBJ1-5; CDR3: CASSLDRSRPQHF
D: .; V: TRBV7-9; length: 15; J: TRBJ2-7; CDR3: CASSLGGGRGYEQYF
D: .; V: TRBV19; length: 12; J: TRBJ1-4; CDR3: CASRSSAEKLFF
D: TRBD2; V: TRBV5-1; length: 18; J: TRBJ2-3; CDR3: CASSLSGGLALSTDTQYF
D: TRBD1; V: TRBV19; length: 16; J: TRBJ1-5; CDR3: CASSPRTGSNNQPQHF
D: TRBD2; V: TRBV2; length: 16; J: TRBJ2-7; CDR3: CASSYAREGPRDEQYF
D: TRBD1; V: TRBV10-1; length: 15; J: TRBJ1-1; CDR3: CASRGQGALNTEAFF
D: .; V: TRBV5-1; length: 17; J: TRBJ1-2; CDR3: CASSLGGGDKSRNGYTF
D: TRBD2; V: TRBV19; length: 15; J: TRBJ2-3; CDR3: CASRGGGPGTDTQYF
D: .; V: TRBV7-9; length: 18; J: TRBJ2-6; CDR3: CSSSFGPIAYPGANGLTF
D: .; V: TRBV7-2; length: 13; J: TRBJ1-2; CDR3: CASSLRDTYGYTF
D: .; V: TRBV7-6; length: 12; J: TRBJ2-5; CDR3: CASSFGEGPGHF
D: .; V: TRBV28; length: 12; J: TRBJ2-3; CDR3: CASSLSDRDQYF
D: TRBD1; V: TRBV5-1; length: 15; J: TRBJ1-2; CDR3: CASSLTGGVDYGYTF
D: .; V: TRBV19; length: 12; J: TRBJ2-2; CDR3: CASSQNTGELFF
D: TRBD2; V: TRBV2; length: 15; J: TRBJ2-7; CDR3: CASRTVAGFSYEQYF
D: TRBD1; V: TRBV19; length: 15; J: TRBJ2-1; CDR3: CASTPMGQGGDEQFF
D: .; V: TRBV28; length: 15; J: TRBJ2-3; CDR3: CASSLRTARTDTQYF
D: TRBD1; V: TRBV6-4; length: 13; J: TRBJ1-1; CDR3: CASSEDRGSEAFF
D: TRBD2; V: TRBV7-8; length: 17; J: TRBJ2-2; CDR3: CASSFFSGSRGTGELFF
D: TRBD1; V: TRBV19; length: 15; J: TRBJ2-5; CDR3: CASTPEGQGAETQYF
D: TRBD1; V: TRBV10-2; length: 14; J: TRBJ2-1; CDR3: CASSGTGQGDEQFF
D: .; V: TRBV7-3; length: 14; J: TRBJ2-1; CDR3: CASSLGRTYNEQFF
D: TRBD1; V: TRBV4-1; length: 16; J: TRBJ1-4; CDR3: CASSHPPTGTGEKLFF
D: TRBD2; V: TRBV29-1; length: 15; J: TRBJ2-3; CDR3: CSVEGLAGDGDTQYF
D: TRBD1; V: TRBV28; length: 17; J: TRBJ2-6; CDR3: CASSHGQGKTGANVLTF
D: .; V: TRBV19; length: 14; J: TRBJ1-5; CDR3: CASSLTNSNQPQHF
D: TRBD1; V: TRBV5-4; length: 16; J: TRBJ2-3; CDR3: CASSVPGKGAADTQYF
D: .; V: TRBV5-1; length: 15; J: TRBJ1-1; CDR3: CASSGAQVSNTEAFF
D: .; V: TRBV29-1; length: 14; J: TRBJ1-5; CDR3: CSASRGGSNQPQHF
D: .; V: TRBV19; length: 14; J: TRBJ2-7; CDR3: CASSIVYSSYEQYF
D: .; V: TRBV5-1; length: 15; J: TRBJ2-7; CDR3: CASSLVGGWRDEQYF
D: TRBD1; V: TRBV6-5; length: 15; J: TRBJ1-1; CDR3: CASSNRQGQGTEAFF
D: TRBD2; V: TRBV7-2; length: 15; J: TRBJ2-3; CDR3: CASSLWGGNTDTQYF
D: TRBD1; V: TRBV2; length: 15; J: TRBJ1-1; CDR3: CASSKDRAWNTEAFF
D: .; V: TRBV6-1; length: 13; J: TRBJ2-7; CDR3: CASSRSQSYEQYF
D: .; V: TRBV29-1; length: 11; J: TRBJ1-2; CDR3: CSGWGDYGYTF
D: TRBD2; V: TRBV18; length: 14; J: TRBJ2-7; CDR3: CATSVGGGMYEQYF
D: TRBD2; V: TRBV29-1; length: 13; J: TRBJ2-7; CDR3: CSVFTSGSYEQYF
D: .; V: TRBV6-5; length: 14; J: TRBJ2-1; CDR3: CASSRTNPYNEQFF
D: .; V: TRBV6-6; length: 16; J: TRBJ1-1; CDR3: CASSYSIGGSDTEAFF
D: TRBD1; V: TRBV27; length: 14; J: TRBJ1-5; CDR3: CASSVDRVNQPQHF
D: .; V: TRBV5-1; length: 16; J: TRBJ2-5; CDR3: CASSLVIGSSRETQYF
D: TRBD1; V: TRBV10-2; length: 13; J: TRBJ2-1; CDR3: CASSRGQHNEQFF
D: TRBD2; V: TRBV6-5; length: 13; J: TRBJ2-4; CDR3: CASRPALSGREYF
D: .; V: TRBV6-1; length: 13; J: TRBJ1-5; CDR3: CASSLIGGQPQHF
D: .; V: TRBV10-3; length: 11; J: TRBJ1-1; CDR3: CAIRVRGEAFF
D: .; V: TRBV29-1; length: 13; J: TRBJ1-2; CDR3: CSVESRQIYGYTF
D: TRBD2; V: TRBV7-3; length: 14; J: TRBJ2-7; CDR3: CASSLRAGEAEQYF
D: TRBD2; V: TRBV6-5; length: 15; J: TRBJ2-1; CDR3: CASRPTSGTNNEQFF
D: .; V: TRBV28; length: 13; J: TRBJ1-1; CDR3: CASSSGQKLEAFF
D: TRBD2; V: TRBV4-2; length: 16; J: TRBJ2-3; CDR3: CASSRATGGPQDTQYF
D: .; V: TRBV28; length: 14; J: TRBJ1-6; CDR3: CASSIQGINSPLHF
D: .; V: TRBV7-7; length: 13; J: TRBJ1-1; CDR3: CASSSTVNTEAFF